Listed here are 19 T cell receptor beta chains from one sample, sequenced in a study of T cells in Graves' hyperthyroidism and ophthalmopathy. Amplification of TCR beta CDR3 regions used RNA as the template. Using the HTBI primer set, a first-round RT-PCR was run on the TCR CDR3. Via MiXCR, TCRdb re-called the multiplex PCR reads, giving one row per CDR3 protein. The table records fewer than 550,000 distinct CDR3 sequences, less than 25% of them present only once. The source material was blood. These receptors were obtained from a woman younger than 45 with Graves' ophthalmopathy.

About this clonotype: At one end, the junction sequence differs from germline, possibly due to a read error. The chain uses TRBV4-1 and TRBJ1-3, with no clear D. In germline, CDR1 is MGHRA, CDR2 YSYEKL. There are 11 residues in the CDR3. The CDR3 DNA reads as TGCGCCATCAGCCACGGAAACACCATATATTTT. Encoded protein: CAISHGNTIYF.

This clonotype was detected ten times or more. The chain combines TRBV6-1 with TRBJ1-3, with D possibly being TRBD1 (5 bases). This CDR3 is 16 amino acids long. Germline CDR1 MNHNS, CDR2 SASEGT. The V end was cut by 1 base, the J end by 8 bases, with 18 bases between. CDR3 sequence reads: CASSEVVTGGLDTIYF. In nucleotides, the CDR3 is TGTGCCAGCAGTGAAGTAGTAACAGGTGGTCTTGACACCATATATTTT.

Only a few counts were recorded for this clonotype. The chain joins TRBV13 to TRBJ2-5; 8 bases line up with TRBD2. Trimming took 5 bases from V and 4 from J; bases not matched to a gene: 12. The CDR3 runs to 16 residues. Germline CDR1 and CDR2: PRHDT and FYEKMQ (reference sequence). DNA of the CDR3: TGTGCCAGCAGCCTCAAGACAGACGGGAGGGGAGAGACCCAGTACTTC. Translating it yields CASSLKTDGRGETQYF.

This chain joins TRBV28 and TRBJ2-7; maybe TRBD2 (6 bases). Germline V CDR1 and CDR2: MDHEN, SYDVKM. With 5 bases removed from V and 4 bases from J, the gap between germline ends came to 15 bases. There are 14 residues in the CDR3. Here the CDR3 reads CASSGGGTAYEQYF. In DNA, the CDR3 is TGTGCCAGCAGTGGAGGCGGGACCGCTTACGAGCAGTACTTC.

J is TRBJ1-1 and V is TRBV12-3 or TRBV12-4; no clear D gene. The CDR3 has 14 amino acids. The germline V and J ends were trimmed by 9 bases and 1 base, with 15 bases remaining between them. The CDR3 bases are TGTGCCAGTAATACGGGCAGGAGGAACACTGAAGCTTTCTTT. As protein: CASNTGRRNTEAFF.

This clonotype was found a few times. The CDR3 DNA follows: TGTGCCAGCAGCTCCGGCCCCCGGGACAGGGGGTCAGACACTGAAGCTTTCTTT. Amino acid sequence: CASSSGPRDRGSDTEAFF. This chain joins TRBV7-3 and TRBJ1-1; 11 nucleotides align to TRBD1. CDR3 length: 18 residues. The J segment lost 3 bases and the V segment lost 4 bases, leaving 13 bases of the junction unmatched. CDR1 and CDR2 (germline): SGHTA, FQGTGA.

The CDR3 is CASSLAQQGIYEQYF. CDR3 nucleotides: TGTGCCAGCAGCTTAGCGCAACAGGGGATCTACGAGCAGTACTTC. The gene calls are TRBV11-1 and TRBJ2-7, with 7 bases lining up with TRBD1. Losses at the gene ends were 0 bases for V and 3 bases for J; bases not matched to a gene: 5. Germline V gene lookup returns CDR1 SGHAT and CDR2 FQDESV (reference sequence). The CDR3 is 15 amino acids.

The sample holds a few counts of this clonotype. This CDR3 is missing its conserved last phenylalanine or tryptophan, likely due to a read error. This rearrangement joins TRBV27 to TRBJ2-6; 10 positions agree with TRBD1. The V gene's germline CDR1 is MNHEY and CDR2 SMNVEV (reference sequence). This CDR3 region has 18 residues. V trimming: 4 bases; J trimming: 4 bases; junction bases outside the gene matches: 10. The CDR3 loop reads CASSSRQGARSGANVLTV. As DNA, the CDR3 is TGTGCCAGCAGTTCGAGACAGGGGGCGCGGTCCGGGGCCAACGTCCTGACTGTC.

This clonotype was recorded many times. The junction departs from the called germline gene at one end, perhaps through a read error. The V call is TRBV11-2, the J call TRBJ2-7, with D maybe TRBD2 (5 bases). This CDR3 has 14 amino acids. Germline V gene lookup returns CDR1 SGHAT and CDR2 FQNNGV. Here the CDR3 reads CASSLEGDSYEQYF. In DNA, the CDR3 is TGTGCCAGCAGCCTAGAGGGCGATTCCTACGAGCAGTACTTC.

The rearrangement joins TRBV28 to TRBJ2-7; tentatively, D is TRBD1 or TRBD2 (5 bases each). The V gene lost 6 bases and the J gene lost 4 bases, with 10 bases spanning the gap. This CDR3 region has 12 residues. Per germline, CDR1 MDHEN and CDR2 SYDVKM. The CDR3 region is CASRRGGYEQYF. CDR3 DNA: TGTGCCAGCAGGAGGGGCGGATACGAGCAGTACTTC.

The table lists this clonotype with many counts. The chain employs TRBV3-1 and TRBJ1-5; D not certain. Trimming left V 0 bases short and J 7 bases short, with 10 bases between. Germline CDR1 LGHDT, CDR2 YNNKEL (reference sequence). The CDR3 consists of 14 residues. As DNA, the CDR3 is TGTGCCAGCAGCCAAGATTTCGGCGGCCAGCCCCAGCATTTT. The encoded protein is CASSQDFGGQPQHF.

The chain combines TRBV20-1 with TRBJ2-5; TRBD1 matches at 8 bases. CDR3 length equals 13 residues. CDR1 DFQATT and CDR2 SNEGSKA come from the germline V gene (reference sequence). The trim removed 5 bases at V and 4 bases at J, leaving 6 bases unmatched. This CDR3 reads CSADRGGSETQYF. CDR3 nucleotides: TGCAGTGCTGACAGGGGCGGGTCAGAGACCCAGTACTTC.

The V call is TRBV6-1, the J call TRBJ1-2; D not certain. This CDR3 has 14 amino acids. Germline V CDR1 and CDR2: MNHNS, SASEGT. Trimming stripped 2 bases from V and 4 bases from J, with 11 bases between. CDR3 nucleotide sequence: TGTGCCAGCAGTGAATTCGGACGTTCCTATGGCTACACCTTC. Its translation: CASSEFGRSYGYTF.

This clonotype showed up many times. Possible read error: a much larger clone is one base away. This chain links TRBV12-3 or TRBV12-4 with TRBJ1-1; D possibly corresponds to TRBD1 (5 bases). Deletions cut 5 bases from V and 11 bases from J, with 21 bases between. The CDR3 is made up of 14 amino acids. In nucleotides, the CDR3 is TGTGCCAGCAGTGCCGGGGCAGGGCAGGGTAGGGCTTTCTTT. Translated: CASSAGAGQGRAFF.

This clonotype was detected ten times or more. The CDR3 here is CASSLAGAGEWYEQYF. CDR3 DNA sequence: TGTGCCAGCAGCTTAGCTGGAGCAGGGGAGTGGTACGAGCAGTACTTC. This chain uses TRBV11-1 with TRBJ2-7, with a possible D match to TRBD1 (6 bases). V lost 0 bases and J lost 4, with 16 bases in between. CDR1 is SGHAT and CDR2 is FQDESV in the germline V gene (reference sequence). CDR3 length: 16 residues. The full variable domain, its missing parts supplied by reference TRBV11-1 and TRBJ2-7, is EAEVAQSPRYKITEKSQAVAFWCDPISGHATLYWYRQILGQGPELLVQFQDESVVDDSQLPKDRFSAERLKGVDSTLKIQPAELGDSAMYLCASSLAGAGEWYEQYFGPGTRLTVT.

This clonotype was detected a few times. The gene calls are TRBV29-1 and TRBJ1-2, with 8 nucleotides matching TRBD1. The CDR3 consists of 12 residues. Germline-derived CDR1 and CDR2 are SQVTM and ANQGSEA. The V and J ends lost 3 bases and 6 bases, in that order; junction bases with no gene match: 3. This CDR3 is CSVEGTGDGYTF. The CDR3 region has the DNA TGCAGCGTTGAGGGGACAGGCGATGGCTACACCTTC.

This clonotype was observed many times. A much bigger clone sits one base away, suggesting this may be a read error. CDR3 coding DNA: TGTGCCAGCAGTTTGGGCAGCACCTATGGCTACACCTTC. Translation gives CASSLGSTYGYTF. This sequence joins TRBV12-3 or TRBV12-4 and TRBJ1-2; D unresolved. The CDR3 covers 13 residues. Trimming removed 3 bases from V and 4 bases from J, with 9 bases in between.

This clonotype was seen a few times. The rearrangement links TRBV7-8 to TRBJ2-5; 9 nucleotides match TRBD1. The J segment lost 6 bases and the V segment lost 5 bases, leaving 13 bases of the junction unmatched. Germline V gives CDR1 SGHVS, CDR2 FQNEAQ. The CDR3 is 16 amino acids. Written as DNA, the CDR3 is TGTGCCAGCAGCAAACCTCGACAGGGGGTAGAAAAGACCCAGTACTTC. Translating it yields CASSKPRQGVEKTQYF.

This clonotype was seen ten or more times. The chain has TRBV6-5 and TRBJ1-5; D not certain. Germline-derived CDR1 and CDR2 are MNHEY and SVGAGI. Deletions cut 4 bases from V and 3 bases from J, with 7 bases between. This CDR3 is built from 13 residues. CDR3 sequence (DNA): TGTGCCAGCAGTTTAGGCATCAATCAGCCCCAGCATTTT. It translates to CASSLGINQPQHF.